The clone carrying this T cell receptor (beta chain) has just a few counts. The antigen is not known. The source of the sample is a study of cytomegalovirus exposure and HLA in healthy donors. Study outcomes and limitations: Previously analyzed data showed that most TCR beta V segments were productive at a frequency of about 90% or about 30%. A list of 150 to 200 TCR beta chains associated with cytomegalovirus was given. A link between a missense DCLRE1C variant and TCR beta V- and J-gene trimming emerged from a later analysis.

With 60 Vbeta and 13 Jbeta primers, the PCR was carried out. The repertoire was sequenced with immunoSEQ multiplex PCR; TCRdb's copy has only in-frame clones and lacks some. The table has 180,000 or so clones, 65% to 75% seen once. The CDR3 has 19 residues. Looked up from germline, CDR1 is GTSNPN and CDR2 is SVGIG (reference sequence). V lost 0 bases and J 2 bases, leaving 23 bases between the germline ends. V is TRBV30 and J is TRBJ1-5, with a tentative D call TRBD1 (5 bases). This TCR came from a human donor in good health. Sequencing input: PBMCs. The CDR3 sequence: CAWSVRWPQGLVGNQPQHF. CDR3 sequence (DNA): TGTGCCTGGAGTGTTAGGTGGCCCCAGGGATTGGTGGGCAATCAGCCCCAGCATTTT.